Listed here are 17 T cell receptor beta chains from one sample, sequenced in a study of T cell responses to AZD1222 COVID-19 vaccine. Only in-frame clones appear in the TCRdb table, and some are missing; sequencing was by immunoSEQ multiplex PCR. The sample yields 25,000 to 30,000 clones, 78% seen once. Source: peripheral blood, taken on day 0 of AZD1222 vaccination. These receptors were obtained from an adult in good health.

The chain joins TRBV6-6 to TRBJ2-7, with TRBD1 as a possible D gene (5 bases). The CDR3 runs to 13 residues. The V end lost 2 bases, the J end lost 5 bases, and 10 bases lay between the germline ends. CDR1 MNHNY and CDR2 SVGAGI come from the germline V gene (reference sequence). CDR3 loop: CASSYGQGHEQYV. CDR3 sequence (DNA): TGTGCCAGCAGTTACGGGCAGGGCCACGAGCAGTACGTC.

The chain has TRBV28 and TRBJ1-5, with a weak D call TRBD1 (6 bases). The CDR3 sequence is 12 residues long. V was clipped by 11 bases and J by 2 bases, with 10 bases between them. Germline CDR1 and CDR2: MDHEN and SYDVKM. Here the CDR3 reads CAGRQGNQPQHF. DNA for the CDR3: TGTGCCGGAAGACAGGGCAATCAGCCCCAGCATTTT.

The chain links TRBV10-3 to TRBJ2-5; D is ambiguous. CDR3 length: 13 amino acids. V dropped 6 bases and J dropped 3 bases, with 11 bases sitting between them. Germline V gives CDR1 ENHRY, CDR2 SYGVKD. CDR3 bases: TGTGCCATCAGGGGTGGTGGGGAAGAGACCCAGTACTTC. It specifies CAIRGGGEETQYF.

The chain employs TRBV4-2 and TRBJ2-5, with 11 bases that match TRBD2. The CDR3 contains 15 residues. Germline CDR1 LGHNA, CDR2 YNFKEQ. Trimming took 4 bases from V and 1 from J; bases not matched to a gene: 2. The CDR3 region has the DNA TGTGCCAGCAGCCTAGCGGGAGGGTTCCAAGAGACCCAGTACTTC. Encoded protein: CASSLAGGFQETQYF.

The V call is TRBV5-4, the J call TRBJ1-5, with D possibly matching TRBD1 (5 bases). The CDR3 consists of 14 residues. V was clipped by 0 bases and J by 5 bases, with 9 bases between them. CDR1 SGHNT and CDR2 YYREEE come from the germline V gene (reference sequence). The CDR3 DNA is TGTGCCAGCAGCTTGGCAGGGTGGGATCAGCCCCAGCATTTT. The encoded protein is CASSLAGWDQPQHF.

This clone has a handful of counts. The chain couples TRBV19 to TRBJ1-2; TRBD1 might be the D (5 bases). Germline V lookup: CDR1 LNHDA, CDR2 SQIVND (reference sequence). Trimming left V 7 bases short and J 2 bases short, with 11 bases between. The CDR3 extends over 13 amino acids. CDR3 protein: CASTFWDNYGYTF. The CDR3 nucleotides are TGTGCCAGTACTTTTTGGGACAACTATGGCTACACCTTC.

The rearrangement joins TRBV11-3 to TRBJ1-6; 9 bases line up with TRBD1. This CDR3 is built from 15 residues. V dropped 5 bases and J dropped 9; count of bases not matched to a gene: 8. From germline, CDR1 is SGHNT and CDR2 YENEEA. CDR3 DNA: TGTGCCAGCAGCCCCGGGGACAGGGCTAGTTCACCCCTCCACTTT. Translation gives CASSPGDRASSPLHF.

The chain links TRBV18 to TRBJ2-1; TRBD1 is a possible D gene (6 bases). Germline-derived CDR1 and CDR2 are KGHSH and LQKENI. This CDR3 spans 13 amino acids. The V end was cut by 3 bases, the J end by 7 bases, with 10 bases between. The CDR3 region has the DNA TGTGCCAGCTCACCCTCACAGGGTAATGAGCAGTTCTTC. It encodes CASSPSQGNEQFF.

The gene calls are TRBV3-1 (or the pseudogene TRBV3-2) and TRBJ2-2; D not certain. V was trimmed by 6 bases and J by 5 bases, leaving 13 bases between them. The CDR3 length is 14 residues. Germline V gene sequence: CDR1 LGHDT, CDR2 YNNKEL (reference sequence). CDR3 sequence (DNA): TGTGCCAGCAGGCGGACGACGAGGACCGGGGAGCTGTTTTTT. This sequence encodes CASRRTTRTGELFF.

This clone was counted between two and nine times. The gene calls are TRBV5-6 and TRBJ2-6, with D possibly TRBD2 on 6 matching bases. The CDR3 sequence is 16 residues long. Germline V CDR1 and CDR2: SGHDT, YYEEEE. Trimming removed 0 bases from V and 0 bases from J, with 7 bases in between. The CDR3 protein is CASSLGGTSGANVLTF. The CDR3 coding sequence is TGTGCCAGCAGCTTGGGCGGGACCTCTGGGGCCAACGTCCTGACTTTC.

The gene calls are TRBV28 and TRBJ1-4, with D possibly matching TRBD1 (6 bases). The CDR3 is made up of 13 amino acids. Germline V gene sequence: CDR1 MDHEN, CDR2 SYDVKM. V lost 10 bases and J lost 8, with 17 bases in between. The DNA for the CDR3 is TGTGCCATGCAAGGGGGTGGAAGCGAAAAACTGTTTTTT. As protein: CAMQGGGSEKLFF.

The CDR3 loop is CASRTNTATNEKLFF. The CDR3 bases are TGTGCCAGCAGGACAAACACAGCAACTAATGAAAAACTGTTTTTT. This rearrangement joins TRBV2 to TRBJ1-4; D is unclear. CDR3 length equals 15 residues. CDR1 SNHLY and CDR2 FYNNEI come from the germline V gene. Trimming shortened V by 6 bases and J by 0 bases, and 11 bases separated the two germline ends. Using reference TRBV2 and TRBJ1-4 for the parts outside the CDR3, the full variable domain is EPEVTQTPSHQVTQMGQEVILRCVPISNHLYFYWYRQILGQKVEFLVSFYNNEISEKSEIFDDQFSVERPDGSNFTLKIRSTKLEDSAMYFCASRTNTATNEKLFFGSGTQLSVL.

The count of this clone is one. This chain joins TRBV27 and TRBJ1-2; D gene uncertain. V lost 0 bases and J lost 4, with 6 bases in between. The CDR3 is 13 residues long. Germline V gene lookup returns CDR1 MNHEY and CDR2 SMNVEV (reference sequence). CDR3 region: CASSLSGLYGYTF. The CDR3 DNA reads TGTGCCAGCAGTTTATCAGGGCTCTATGGCTACACCTTC.

This rearrangement joins TRBV18 to TRBJ2-3; a possible D gene is TRBD1 (5 bases). The CDR3 spans 12 residues. V was cut by 5 bases and J by 6 bases, with 9 bases left in between. CDR1 KGHSH and CDR2 LQKENI come from the germline V gene. The chain's CDR3 is CASSVGRDTQYF. CDR3 in DNA: TGTGCCAGCTCAGTGGGGCGGGATACGCAGTATTTT.

This chain uses TRBV9 with TRBJ1-2, with D perhaps TRBD1 (5 bases). Trimming left V 1 base short and J 7 bases short, with 17 bases between. The germline gives CDR1 SGDLS, CDR2 YYNGEE. This CDR3 comprises 15 residues. The CDR3 sequence: CASSVRLGGTLGYTF. The CDR3 DNA sequence: TGTGCCAGCAGCGTAAGGCTGGGGGGGACCCTTGGCTACACCTTC.

The V and J genes are TRBV7-2 and TRBJ1-1; D unresolved. The V gene's germline CDR1 is SGHTA and CDR2 FQGNSA. With 0 bases removed from V and 1 base from J, the gap between germline ends came to 9 bases. The CDR3 has 15 residues. CDR3 coding DNA: TGTGCCAGCAGCTTAGCGCTCGGAGGGAACACTGAAGCTTTCTTT. Amino acid sequence: CASSLALGGNTEAFF.

This chain links TRBV27 with TRBJ1-2; D is perhaps TRBD1 (5 bases). V dropped 6 bases and J dropped 0 bases, with 20 bases sitting between them. Germline CDR1 MNHEY, CDR2 SMNVEV (reference sequence). This CDR3 has 17 residues. CDR3 protein: CASRDRGRITANYGYTF. The CDR3 DNA reads as TGTGCCAGCAGAGACCGGGGACGGATTACCGCTAACTATGGCTACACCTTC.